This T cell receptor beta chain originates from a study of shared clonotypes between healthy human individuals. Whole-study results and caveats: Richness estimates generally favored naive over memory subsets.

Of note for this clone: Its antigen is as yet unknown.

Profiling relied on immunoSEQ multiplex PCR, and the TCRdb table lists in-frame clones only, not all of them. Among some 680,000 clones listed, roughly 72% were seen once. The V gene's germline CDR1 is SGHAT and CDR2 FQDESV (reference sequence). Trimming took off 5 bases at V and 7 bases at J, with 17 bases between the two ends. The CDR3 sequence is 14 residues long. The chain couples TRBV11-1 to TRBJ1-1; tentative D call: TRBD1 (5 bases). This sequence originates from a woman in her thirties in good health. The sample was memory CD4+ T cells sorted from blood. As for subset: CD45RA-negative fraction. The CDR3 protein is CASSPRQTINEAFF. DNA for the CDR3: TGTGCCAGCAGCCCCCGACAGACGATAAATGAAGCTTTCTTT.